This TCR beta chain was sequenced during a study of T-cell memory formation after mild COVID-19 (dated by TCRdb to the early 2020s). Broadly, across the study: Most TCR sequence clusters were specific to one of the two donors. In a couple of donors, T-cell clones that expanded and contracted after mild COVID-19 were followed by sequencing TCRalpha and TCRbeta repertoires longitudinally. Two young, previously healthy adult volunteers made up the cohort, one male and one female.

Summary of the overall study and its limitations: SARS-CoV-2 specificity of the second-wave clones peaking on day 37 was not confirmed. Balanced CD4/CD8 phenotypes were observed for clones contracting from day 15 to 85, whereas a bias towards CD4+ was observed for a second wave of clones expanding from day 15 to 37. The study covered only a couple of mild cases, and larger cohorts including severe cases with pre-infection samples were considered necessary. Some responding clones were detected in pre-infection memory, suggesting pre-existing cross-reactive memory T cells joined the SARS-CoV-2 response. Contracting CD4+ clones were found mainly in CM and EM memory subsets, while CD8+ clones were enriched in EMRA.

This clonotype was seen a few times. What antigen it recognizes has not been identified. Base-call qualities are not available, and no considerably larger clone is one nucleotide away. The sequencing machine was an Illumina NovaSeq 6000. TCRalpha and TCRbeta cDNA libraries were built by 5'RACE with constant-segment primers, adding sample barcodes and unique molecular identifiers. RNA was extracted from every sample with Trizol reagent. Amplification of the libraries took two PCR steps, and the second step added a second sample barcode plus Illumina TruSeq adapters. Sequencing of the libraries was done on an Illumina NovaSeq, producing 2 x 150 bp paired-end reads. Per the authors' processing: The reads were demultiplexed and collapsed into UMI-guided consensus sequences using migec v1.2.7. Using mixcr v2.1.11, UMI consensuses were aligned to TRA and TRB V and J templates and then assembled into clonotypes. Expanded or contracted clonotypes were those called significant by both edgeR and NoisET, with noise models trained on biological replicates. For edgeR calls, the thresholds were a false discovery rate-adjusted p below 0.01 and a log2 fold-change of 1. As an exploratory analysis of dynamics, PCA with hierarchical clustering was applied to max-normalized trajectories of the 1000 most abundant clonotypes. Separately sequenced CD4+ and CD8+ repertoires were used to assign the CD4 or CD8 phenotype of responding clones. Using fastp trimming at Q25 and MiXCR clonotype assembly, TCRdb reanalyzed the public sequencing data and kept in-frame beta chains. Every distinct CDR3 protein forms one entry, paired with its most common genes and DNA. The V and J calls were not made by the authors but by TCRdb's processing. The sample has about 280,000 distinct CDR3 sequences on record, 7.5% to 9.5% of them singletons. The ten largest clones capture about 20% of the sample.

V is pared back by 0 bases and J by 0 bases, with 10 bases lying between the germline termini. CDR1 and CDR2 were assigned from the germline V gene as SGHTA and FQGTGA. The CDR3 numbers 16 residues from cysteine through phenylalanine. Only the CDR3 DNA stays, 48 bases, in frame from base 1. PBMCs were isolated by Ficoll-Paque density gradient centrifugation. The rearranged segments are TRBV7-3 and TRBJ2-3, and the D gene may be TRBD1, 5 bases matching. Sequenced input: PBMCs or a T cell subset sorted from them (not recorded which). This clonotype was obtained from a man younger than 30 who had mild COVID-19 (a few samples of this study predate the infection). The sample titles of this study are shuffled in the database, so cell type and time point are left out; the donor was told from shared clones. DNA sequence: TGTGCCAGCAGCTTAACTCCCCGACAGAGCACAGATACGCAGTATTTT. Its protein is CASSLTPRQSTDTQYF.